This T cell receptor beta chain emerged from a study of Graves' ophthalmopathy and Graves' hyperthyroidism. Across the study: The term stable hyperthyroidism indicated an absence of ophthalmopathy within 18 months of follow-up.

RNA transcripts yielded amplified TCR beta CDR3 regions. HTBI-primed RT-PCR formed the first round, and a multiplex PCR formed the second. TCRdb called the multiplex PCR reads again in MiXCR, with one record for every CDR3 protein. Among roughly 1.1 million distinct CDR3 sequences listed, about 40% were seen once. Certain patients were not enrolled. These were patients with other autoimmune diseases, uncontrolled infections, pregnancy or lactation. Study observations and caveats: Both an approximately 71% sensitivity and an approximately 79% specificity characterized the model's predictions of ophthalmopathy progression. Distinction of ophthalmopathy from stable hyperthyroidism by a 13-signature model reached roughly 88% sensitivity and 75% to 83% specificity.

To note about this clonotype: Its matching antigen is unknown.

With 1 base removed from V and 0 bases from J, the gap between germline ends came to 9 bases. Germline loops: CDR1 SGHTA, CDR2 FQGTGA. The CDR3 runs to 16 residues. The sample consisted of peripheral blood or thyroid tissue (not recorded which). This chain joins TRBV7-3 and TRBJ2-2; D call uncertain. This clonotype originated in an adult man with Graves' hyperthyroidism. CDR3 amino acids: CASSLKRVANTGELFF. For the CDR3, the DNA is TGTGCCAGCAGCTTAAAACGGGTCGCGAACACCGGGGAGCTGTTTTTT. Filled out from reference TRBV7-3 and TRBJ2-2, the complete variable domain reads GAGVSQTPSNKVTEKGKYVELRCDPISGHTALYWYRQSLGQGPEFLIYFQGTGAADDSGLPNDRFFAVRPEGSVSTLKIQRTERGDSAVYLCASSLKRVANTGELFFGEGSRLTVL.